These T cell receptor beta chains were read from a single sample in a study of cytomegalovirus exposure and HLA in healthy donors. Libraries were prepared by immunoSEQ multiplex PCR; TCRdb keeps only in-frame clonotypes and omits some of them. The repertoire holds about 190,000 clones, with roughly 80% as singletons. The specimen was PBMCs. These receptors came from a woman aged 25-40 years in good health and CMV-seropositive. Both conserved end residues are part of each CDR3. The order of the fields is V gene, CDR3 length, J gene, clone size, D gene, CDR3 protein, CDR3 DNA. A D gene is named only where the DNA matches it firmly. The listing skips clone size in some rows; elsewhere it reads once, few, many or a size class.

TRBV6-1,12,TRBJ1-5,-,-,CASRGAGQPQHF,TGTGCCAGCAGAGGAGCGGGGCAGCCCCAGCATTTT
TRBV19,15,TRBJ2-1,once,-,CASSMAGRSGVEQFF,TGTGCCAGTAGTATGGCCGGGAGATCCGGTGTTGAGCAGTTCTTC
TRBV7-2,11,TRBJ2-7,-,-,CASSITLEQYF,TGTGCCAGCAGCATAACTTTGGAGCAGTACTTC
TRBV30,14,TRBJ1-2,-,-,CAWSVGEVNYGYTF,TGTGCCTGGAGTGTAGGGGAAGTTAACTATGGCTACACCTTC
TRBV4-1,19,TRBJ2-1,-,-,CASSQDRGSYQSSYNEQFF,TGCGCCAGCAGCCAAGATCGGGGTAGCTATCAAAGCTCCTACAATGAGCAGTTCTTC
TRBV5-4,15,TRBJ2-5,-,-,CASSLGGTLTETQYF,TGTGCCAGCAGCTTGGGCGGGACTCTTACAGAGACCCAGTACTTC
TRBV5-5,12,TRBJ2-3,once,-,CASSPRTDTQYF,TGTGCCAGCAGCCCGAGGACAGATACGCAGTATTTT
TRBV19,14,TRBJ1-5,-,-,CASTLGGFRQPQHF,TGTGCCAGTACCCTCGGGGGGTTCAGACAGCCCCAGCATTTT
TRBV6-6,15,TRBJ2-1,-,-,CASSSVQGSYNEQFF,TGTGCCAGCAGTTCGGTACAGGGCTCCTACAATGAGCAGTTCTTC
TRBV18,15,TRBJ2-7,-,TRBD1,CASSPSRQGAYEQYF,TGTGCCAGCTCACCAAGTCGGCAGGGGGCGTACGAGCAGTACTTC
TRBV5-5,16,TRBJ1-2,-,-,CASSSVRDWVNYGYTF,TGTGCCAGCAGCAGCGTCAGGGACTGGGTTAACTATGGCTACACCTTC
TRBV28,14,TRBJ2-7,once,-,CASSQPRDSYEQYF,TGTGCCAGCAGTCAGCCCCGGGACTCCTACGAGCAGTACTTC
TRBV30,13,TRBJ1-2,few,-,CAWRGPGGYGYTF,TGTGCCTGGAGAGGTCCGGGGGGCTATGGCTACACCTTC
TRBV6-6,14,TRBJ1-4,-,-,CASRRRSEREKLFF,TGTGCCAGCAGACGAAGGTCCGAGAGGGAAAAACTGTTTTTT
TRBV27,17,TRBJ2-1,-,TRBD2,CASSSILLAGYNNEQFF,TGTGCCAGCAGTTCCATCCTACTAGCGGGATATAACAATGAGCAGTTCTTC
TRBV5-1,11,TRBJ2-7,few,-,CASSLDREQYF,TGCGCCAGCAGCTTGGATCGCGAGCAGTACTTC
TRBV7-9,15,TRBJ2-7,few,TRBD2,CASSVRGDPSYEQYF,TGTGCCAGCAGCGTCCGGGGGGATCCTTCCTACGAGCAGTACTTC
TRBV27,17,TRBJ1-1,-,TRBD1,CASSLSRQGVANTEAFF,TGTGCCAGCAGTTTAAGTAGGCAGGGGGTGGCGAACACTGAAGCTTTCTTT
TRBV18,14,TRBJ1-1,once,-,CASSPKRGGTEAFF,TGTGCCAGCTCACCAAAACGAGGAGGCACTGAAGCTTTCTTT
TRBV28,12,TRBJ2-1,-,-,CASRSPYNEQFF,TGTGCCAGCAGGAGCCCATACAATGAGCAGTTCTTC
TRBV30,13,TRBJ1-4,-,-,CAWSGGRDEKLFF,TGTGCCTGGAGCGGTGGGAGAGATGAAAAACTGTTTTTT
TRBV29-1,11,TRBJ1-1,-,TRBD1,CSFRQGAEAFF,TGCAGCTTCCGACAGGGGGCTGAAGCTTTCTTT
TRBV10-3,13,TRBJ2-7,-,TRBD1,CAINPDRGSEQYF,TGTGCCATCAACCCCGACAGGGGGTCTGAGCAGTACTTC
TRBV28,15,TRBJ1-4,few,TRBD1,CASRRDRDWNEKLFF,TGTGCCAGCAGGCGCGACAGGGACTGGAATGAAAAACTGTTTTTT
TRBV19,15,TRBJ2-7,-,-,CASSGLAGRTYEQYF,TGTGCCAGTAGTGGGTTGGCGGGCCGAACCTACGAGCAGTACTTC